This TCR beta chain was obtained from a study of blood T cell repertoires in COVID-19. Enrolled through a virtual design, the participants were between about 18 and 100 years of age and came from some 25 US areas. Authors' analysis steps: Reference gene primers were amplified, and this amplification served to estimate nucleated cell counts. Generated by immunoSEQ multiplex PCR, the TCRdb table keeps only in-frame clones and is missing some. D and trimming were read from the DNA, whereas the V and J calls and clone size are those reported in that table. The table lists approximately 280,000 clones, roughly 87% of them singletons. The sample was PBMCs or T cells enriched from blood (not recorded which). This TCR was recovered from a woman in her thirties or forties who had recovered from COVID-19.

This chain's CDR3 is CASSQGLAQRHQSEQFF. Here the CDR3 DNA reads TGCGCCAGCAGCCAAGGATTAGCGCAACGGCACCAGTCGGAGCAGTTCTTC. The rearrangement links TRBV4-1 to TRBJ2-1; D may be TRBD2 (5 bases). V was trimmed by 1 base and J by 10 bases, leaving 23 bases between them. The CDR3 consists of 17 residues. The germline V gene has CDR1 MGHRA and CDR2 YSYEKL.